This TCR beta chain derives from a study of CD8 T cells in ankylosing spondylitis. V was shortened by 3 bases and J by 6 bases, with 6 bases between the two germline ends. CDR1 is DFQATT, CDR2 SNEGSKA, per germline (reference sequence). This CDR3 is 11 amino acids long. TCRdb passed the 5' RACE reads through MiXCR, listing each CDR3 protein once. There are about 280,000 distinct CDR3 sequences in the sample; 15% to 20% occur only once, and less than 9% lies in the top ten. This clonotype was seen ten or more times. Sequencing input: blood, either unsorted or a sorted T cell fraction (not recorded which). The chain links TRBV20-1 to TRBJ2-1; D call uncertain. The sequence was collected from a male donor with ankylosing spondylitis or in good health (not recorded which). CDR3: CSASLGNEQFF. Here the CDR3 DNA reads TGCAGTGCTAGCTTGGGCAATGAGCAGTTCTTC.